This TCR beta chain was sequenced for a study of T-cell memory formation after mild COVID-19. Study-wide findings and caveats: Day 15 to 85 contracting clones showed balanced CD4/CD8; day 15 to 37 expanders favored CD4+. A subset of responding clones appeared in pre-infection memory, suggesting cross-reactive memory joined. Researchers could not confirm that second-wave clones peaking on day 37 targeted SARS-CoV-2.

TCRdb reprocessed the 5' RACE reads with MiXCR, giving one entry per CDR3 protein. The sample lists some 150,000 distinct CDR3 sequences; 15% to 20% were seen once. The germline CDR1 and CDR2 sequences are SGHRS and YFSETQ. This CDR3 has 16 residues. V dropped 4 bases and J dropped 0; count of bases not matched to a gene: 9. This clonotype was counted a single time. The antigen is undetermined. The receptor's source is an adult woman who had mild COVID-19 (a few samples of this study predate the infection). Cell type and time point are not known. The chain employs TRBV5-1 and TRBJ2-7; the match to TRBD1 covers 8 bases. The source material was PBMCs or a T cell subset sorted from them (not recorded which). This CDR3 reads CASSLGQGSVSYEQYF. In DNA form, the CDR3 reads TGCGCCAGCAGCCTAGGACAGGGTTCGGTCTCCTACGAGCAGTACTTC.